This record looks at one TCR beta chain sequence and its context. Its specificity is unknown. Because the CDR3 is missing its conserved closing phenylalanine or tryptophan, this is likely a read error. Trimming took 9 bases from V and 10 from J, leaving 21 bases between them. From germline, CDR1 is MNHEY and CDR2 SVGAGI. The CDR3 contains 13 residues. The sample comes from a study of tumor and adjacent non-tumor tissue in lung cancer. Study details: Patients were aged about 30 to 80, about 10 men and roughly 5 women, stage I to III. Study conclusions and caveats: Tumor repertoires had a smaller top 100 clone share than normal lung.

RNA was extracted from bulk tissue without any cell sorting. The library came from three nested PCR rounds adapted from ARM-PCR protocols. TCRdb redid the calling of the multiplex PCR reads with MiXCR, one entry per CDR3 protein. The repertoire includes 200,000 or so distinct CDR3 sequences, around 70% of them detected once, and about 23% sits in the top ten. This sequence joins TRBV6-5 and TRBJ1-1; D not resolved. Source material: lung tumor tissue. The receptor comes from a man in his sixties with non-small cell lung cancer. Here the CDR3 DNA reads TGTGCCAGTAGTAGCATTAGGTCTCGGGGAGCTTTCCTT. This translates into CASSSIRSRGAFL.